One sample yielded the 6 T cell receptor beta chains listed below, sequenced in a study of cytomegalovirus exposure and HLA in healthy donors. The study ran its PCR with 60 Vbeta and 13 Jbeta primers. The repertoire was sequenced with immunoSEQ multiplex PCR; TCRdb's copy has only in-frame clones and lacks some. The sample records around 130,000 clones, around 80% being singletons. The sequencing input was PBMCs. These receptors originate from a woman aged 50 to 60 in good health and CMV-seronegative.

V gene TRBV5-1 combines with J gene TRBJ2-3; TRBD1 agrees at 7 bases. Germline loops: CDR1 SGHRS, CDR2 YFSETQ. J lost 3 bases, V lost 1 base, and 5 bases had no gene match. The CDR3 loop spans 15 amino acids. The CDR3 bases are TGCGCCAGCAGCTTGAAAGGGGGCTGGACAGATACGCAGTATTTT. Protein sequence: CASSLKGGWTDTQYF.

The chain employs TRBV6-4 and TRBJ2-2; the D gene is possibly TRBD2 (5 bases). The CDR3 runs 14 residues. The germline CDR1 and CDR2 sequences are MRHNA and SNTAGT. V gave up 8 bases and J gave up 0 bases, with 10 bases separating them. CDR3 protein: CASGRTANTGELFF. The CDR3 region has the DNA TGTGCCAGCGGCAGGACTGCGAACACCGGGGAGCTGTTTTTT.

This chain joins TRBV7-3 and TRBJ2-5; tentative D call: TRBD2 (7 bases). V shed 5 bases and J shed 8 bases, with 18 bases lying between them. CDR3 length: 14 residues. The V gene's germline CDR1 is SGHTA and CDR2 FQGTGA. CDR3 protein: CASSPGGRMDTQYF. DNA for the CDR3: TGTGCCAGCAGCCCCGGGGGGCGGATGGACACCCAGTACTTC.

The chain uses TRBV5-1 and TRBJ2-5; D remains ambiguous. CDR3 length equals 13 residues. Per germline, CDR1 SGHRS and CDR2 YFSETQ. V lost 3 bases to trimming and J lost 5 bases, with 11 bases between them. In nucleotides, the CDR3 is TGCGCCAGCAGCTATACTCCCCCCGAGACCCAGTACTTC. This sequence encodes CASSYTPPETQYF.

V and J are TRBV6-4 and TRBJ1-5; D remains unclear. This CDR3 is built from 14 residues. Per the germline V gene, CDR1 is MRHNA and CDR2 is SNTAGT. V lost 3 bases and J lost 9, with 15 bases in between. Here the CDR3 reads CASSETHPARPQHF. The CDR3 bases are TGTGCCAGCAGTGAGACCCACCCAGCGCGGCCCCAGCATTTT.

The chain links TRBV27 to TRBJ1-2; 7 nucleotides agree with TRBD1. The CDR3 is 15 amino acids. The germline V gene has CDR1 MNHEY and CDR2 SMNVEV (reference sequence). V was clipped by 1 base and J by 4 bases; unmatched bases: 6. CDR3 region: CASSLFGRGSYGYTF. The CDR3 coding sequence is TGTGCCAGCAGTTTATTCGGCAGGGGGAGCTATGGCTACACCTTC.